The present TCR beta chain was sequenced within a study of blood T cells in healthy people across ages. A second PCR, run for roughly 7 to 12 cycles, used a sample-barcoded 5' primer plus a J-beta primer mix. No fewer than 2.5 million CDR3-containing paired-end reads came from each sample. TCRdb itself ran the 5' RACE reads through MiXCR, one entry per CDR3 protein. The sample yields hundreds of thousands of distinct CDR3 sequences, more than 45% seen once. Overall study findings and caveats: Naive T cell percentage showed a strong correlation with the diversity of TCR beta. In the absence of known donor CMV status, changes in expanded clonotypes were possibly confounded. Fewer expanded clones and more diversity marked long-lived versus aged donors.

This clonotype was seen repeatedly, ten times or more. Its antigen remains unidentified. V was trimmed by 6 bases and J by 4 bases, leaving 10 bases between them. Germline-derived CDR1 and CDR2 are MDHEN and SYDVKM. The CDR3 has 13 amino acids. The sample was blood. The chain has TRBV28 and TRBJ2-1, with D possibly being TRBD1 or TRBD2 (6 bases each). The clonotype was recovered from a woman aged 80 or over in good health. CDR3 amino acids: CASRGAGYNEQFF. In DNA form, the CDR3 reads TGTGCCAGCAGGGGGGCGGGGTACAATGAGCAGTTCTTC.